The entry that follows covers one T cell receptor (beta chain) sequence. The antigen is not known. The data derive from a study of T cell responses to AZD1222 COVID-19 vaccine. Whole-study results and caveats: The donor cohort was predominantly white British with a female majority, and clonal diversity may have been underestimated. Repertoire samples came only from after the peak T cell response.

The table came from immunoSEQ multiplex PCR; TCRdb's copy has only in-frame clones and leaves some out. The sample has around 84,000 clones, 88% seen once; the top ten hold roughly 5.2%. Per the germline V gene, CDR1 is MDHEN and CDR2 is SYDVKM. The CDR3 has 13 residues. J was trimmed by 8 bases and V by 6 bases; bases with no gene match: 8. This sequence originates from an adult in good health. V usage is TRBV28 and J usage is TRBJ1-2, with 8 bases identical to TRBD1. This material consisted of peripheral blood, taken on day 0 of AZD1222 vaccination. The CDR3 sequence: CASRSTTGEGYTF. The CDR3 bases are TGTGCCAGCAGATCGACGACAGGGGAGGGCTACACCTTC.